The clone carrying this TCR beta chain was detected a few times. The data are from a study of T cell changes during pregnancy in multiple sclerosis. The assay was immunoSEQ multiplex PCR, and TCRdb's table has in-frame clones only and misses some. The data contain 60,000 or so clones, approximately 90% of them singletons. CDR1 and CDR2 (germline): SGHRS, YFSETQ. The CDR3 is 13 residues long. V was clipped by 1 base and J by 2 bases, with 6 bases between them. This chain uses TRBV5-1 with TRBJ1-2; D might be TRBD1 (6 bases). The origin of this receptor is a female donor in good health, enrolled as a control in a pregnancy study. The material sequenced was peripheral blood, taken in the first trimester of pregnancy. CDR3 DNA sequence: TGCGCCAGCAGCTTGCAGGGGAACTATGGCTACACCTTC. Translation gives CASSLQGNYGYTF.